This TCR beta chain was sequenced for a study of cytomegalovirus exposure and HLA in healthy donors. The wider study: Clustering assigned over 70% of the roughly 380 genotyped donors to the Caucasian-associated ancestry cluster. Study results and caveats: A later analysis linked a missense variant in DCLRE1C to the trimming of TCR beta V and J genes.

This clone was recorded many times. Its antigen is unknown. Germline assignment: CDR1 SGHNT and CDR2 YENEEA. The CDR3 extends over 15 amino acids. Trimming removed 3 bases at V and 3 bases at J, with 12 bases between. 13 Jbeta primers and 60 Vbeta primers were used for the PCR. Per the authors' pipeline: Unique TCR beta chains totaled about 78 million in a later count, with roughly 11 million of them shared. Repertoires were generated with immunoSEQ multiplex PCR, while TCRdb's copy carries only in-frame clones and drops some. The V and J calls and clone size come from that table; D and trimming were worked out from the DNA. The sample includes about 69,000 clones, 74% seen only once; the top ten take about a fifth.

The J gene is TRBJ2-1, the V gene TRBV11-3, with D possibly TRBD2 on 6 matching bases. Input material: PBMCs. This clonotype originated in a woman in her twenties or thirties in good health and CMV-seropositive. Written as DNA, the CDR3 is TGTGCCAGCAGCTTTGGAGGGAGAAACTACAATGAGCAGTTCTTC. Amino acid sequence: CASSFGGRNYNEQFF.